A single sample is the source of the 15 T cell receptor beta chains below, sequenced in a study of OX40 agonist ivuxolimab in advanced cancers. Some clones are missing from TCRdb's copy, which holds only in-frame ones; the method was immunoSEQ multiplex PCR. The sample holds some 41,000 clones; approximately 90% are singletons and the top ten take approximately 18%. The sequences come from CD4+ or CD8+ T cells sorted from blood, collected in a trial of the OX40 agonist ivuxolimab. These receptors were taken from an adult with an advanced solid tumor such as melanoma, head and neck, liver or kidney cancer.

This rearrangement joins TRBV11-2 to TRBJ1-1, with D unclear. V dropped 4 bases and J dropped 1 base, with 4 bases sitting between them. Germline CDR1 is SGHAT and CDR2 is FQNNGV. This CDR3 comprises 12 residues. The DNA for the CDR3 is TGTGCCAGCAGCTATGAGAACACTGAAGCTTTCTTT. Translation gives CASSYENTEAFF.

This clone has a single count. This rearrangement joins TRBV29-1 to TRBJ2-7; no clear D gene. Germline assignment: CDR1 SQVTM and CDR2 ANQGSEA. Trimming pared 2 bases from V and 0 bases from J, leaving 5 bases between. This CDR3 region has 12 residues. CDR3: CSVETLSYEQYF. The CDR3 DNA reads TGCAGCGTTGAAACCCTCTCCTACGAGCAGTACTTC.

V usage is TRBV27 and J usage is TRBJ2-5; tentatively, D is TRBD2 (5 bases). This CDR3 comprises 13 residues. Germline V lookup: CDR1 MNHEY, CDR2 SMNVEV (reference sequence). Trimming stripped 6 bases from V and 5 bases from J, with 13 bases between. CDR3 loop: CASRSGGQETQYF. DNA of the CDR3: TGTGCCAGCAGATCCGGAGGCCAGGAGACCCAGTACTTC.

V gene TRBV28 combines with J gene TRBJ2-4; D uncertain. Germline V gene sequence: CDR1 MDHEN, CDR2 SYDVKM. The ends were cut back, 3 bases at V and 6 bases at J, with 9 bases in the middle. The CDR3 sequence is 13 residues long. CDR3 sequence reads: CASSFAVLNIQYF. The CDR3 nucleotides read TGTGCCAGCAGTTTCGCGGTGCTAAACATTCAGTACTTC.

The chain is built from TRBV5-6 and TRBJ1-1, with 8 positions matching TRBD1. The V segment lost 4 bases and the J segment 9 bases; nucleotides outside the gene matches: 8. Germline assignment: CDR1 SGHDT and CDR2 YYEEEE. This CDR3 region has 13 residues. CDR3 bases: TGTGCCAGCAGCCCGAAGGGCAGGGGGCAAGCTTTCTTT. It is translated as CASSPKGRGQAFF.

CDR3 residues: CASSGEGNEQYF. CDR3 DNA: TGTGCCAGCAGCGGCGAGGGGAACGAGCAGTACTTC. The J gene is TRBJ2-7, the V gene TRBV5-4; D assignment may be TRBD1 or TRBD2 (5 bases each). The CDR3 runs 12 residues. Germline V gene sequence: CDR1 SGHNT, CDR2 YYREEE (reference sequence). Deletions cut 4 bases from V and 5 bases from J, with 10 bases between.

The chain combines TRBV2 with TRBJ2-1, with D possibly being TRBD2 (7 bases). The CDR3 sequence is 12 residues long. Germline assignment: CDR1 SNHLY and CDR2 FYNNEI. V was trimmed by 7 bases and J by 10 bases, leaving 14 bases between them. The CDR3 loop reads CASIGGGVEQFF. DNA of the CDR3: TGTGCCAGCATAGGGGGGGGCGTCGAGCAGTTCTTC.

The V gene is TRBV5-5, the J gene TRBJ1-2; TRBD1 matches 8 bases. This CDR3 comprises 14 residues. Germline trimming cut 4 bases from V and 0 bases from J; bases unmatched to any gene: 2. CDR1 is SGHKS, CDR2 YYEKEE, per germline (reference sequence). For the CDR3, the DNA is TGTGCCAGCAGCCCAGGGGGCTCTAACTATGGCTACACCTTC. Protein sequence: CASSPGGSNYGYTF.

This clone has just one count. V and J are TRBV10-3 and TRBJ2-2; the D gene is possibly TRBD2 (5 bases). V was shortened by 4 bases and J by 3 bases, with 12 bases between the two germline ends. Germline-derived CDR1 and CDR2 are ENHRY and SYGVKD. CDR3 length: 15 amino acids. The CDR3, as DNA: TGTGCCATCAGTGGACGGGGTGGAGACACCGGGGAGCTGTTTTTT. Translation: CAISGRGGDTGELFF.

The chain has TRBV27 and TRBJ2-7; 9 bases fit TRBD1. From germline, CDR1 is MNHEY and CDR2 SMNVEV (reference sequence). Trimming at V came to 6 bases and at J to 7 bases, leaving 7 bases not matched to a gene. The CDR3 sequence is 13 residues long. The CDR3 DNA follows: TGTGCCAGCAGAACGGGACAGGGTTCTGAGCAGTACTTC. Its translation is CASRTGQGSEQYF.

The chain joins TRBV6-5 to TRBJ2-2, with TRBD2 matching over 9 bases. The junction had 4 bases not matched to a gene; V was cut back by 2 bases and J by 6 bases. The germline V gene has CDR1 MNHEY and CDR2 SVGAGI. The CDR3 runs to 15 residues. DNA for the CDR3: TGTGCCAGCAGTTACGCGGGGGGGCCGGCCGGGGAGCTGTTTTTT. Amino acid sequence: CASSYAGGPAGELFF.

A single count supports this clone. This sequence joins TRBV5-1 and TRBJ1-1; D uncertain. CDR3 size: 15 residues. The V end was cut by 0 bases, the J end by 1 base, with 10 bases between. Germline CDR1 reads SGHRS; CDR2 reads YFSETQ. As DNA, the CDR3 is TGCGCCAGCAGCTTGGGTGATGCCAAGAACACTGAAGCTTTCTTT. Amino acid sequence: CASSLGDAKNTEAFF.

In this sample, this clone turned up once. V gene TRBV5-6 combines with J gene TRBJ1-1; no definite D call. The V end lost 2 bases, the J end lost 0 bases, and 5 bases lay between the germline ends. From germline, CDR1 is SGHDT and CDR2 YYEEEE. The CDR3 spans 13 residues. The CDR3 is CASSFQMNTEAFF. CDR3 sequence (DNA): TGTGCCAGCAGCTTCCAGATGAACACTGAAGCTTTCTTT.

The V call is TRBV4-1, the J call TRBJ1-5; 7 positions agree with TRBD1. The CDR3 has 16 amino acids. Germline CDR1 reads MGHRA; CDR2 reads YSYEKL. Trimming took 0 bases from V and 4 from J; bases not matched to a gene: 6. DNA of the CDR3: TGCGCCAGCAGCCAAGAAAAGGGGGCCAGTAATCAGCCCCAGCATTTT. It specifies CASSQEKGASNQPQHF.

In DNA, the CDR3 is TGCGCCAGCAGCTTGGAGACTAGCACCTACAATGAGCAGTTCTTC. Its protein product is CASSLETSTYNEQFF. The J gene is TRBJ2-1, the V gene TRBV5-1; 7 nucleotides agree with TRBD2. Germline V lookup: CDR1 SGHRS, CDR2 YFSETQ. This CDR3 region has 15 residues. Trimming took 0 bases from V and 2 from J; bases not matched to a gene: 2. Supplemented by reference TRBV5-1 and TRBJ2-1, the full variable domain reads KAGVTQTPRYLIKTRGQQVTLSCSPISGHRSVSWYQQTPGQGLQFLFEYFSETQRNKGNFPGRFSGRQFSNSRSEMNVSTLELGDSALYLCASSLETSTYNEQFFGPGTRLTVL.